This is a list of T cell receptor beta chains from one sample in a study of shared clonotypes between healthy human individuals. Assay: immunoSEQ multiplex PCR; the TCRdb copy retains only in-frame clones and omits some. The sample has over 2,000,000 clones, around 93% seen once. What was sequenced was naive CD8+ T cells from PBMCs. The receptors come from a man younger than 30 in good health. Some clones in this sample may be carry-over from other donors' samples. Each CDR3 is given with its conserved first and last residue. The order of the fields is clone size, J gene, D gene, V gene, CDR3 DNA, CDR3 protein. The D gene is left open where the match is weak. Size tells how often a clone was seen (once, few, many) or the class of an expanded clone, and some rows leave it out.

abundance: -
j_gene: TRBJ2-1
d_gene: -
v_gene: TRBV28
CDR3nt: TGTGCCAGCAGAAGGGGGAACTATAATGAGCAGTTCTTC
CDR3aa: CASRRGNYNEQFF

abundance: -
j_gene: TRBJ2-7
d_gene: TRBD2
v_gene: TRBV7-7
CDR3nt: TGTGCCAGCAGCGAGGGACTAGCGGGAGGTCACGAGCAGTACTTC
CDR3aa: CASSEGLAGGHEQYF

abundance: -
j_gene: TRBJ2-5
d_gene: -
v_gene: TRBV30
CDR3nt: TGTGCCTGGAGGCCTTTGGGGCAAGAGACCCAGTACTTC
CDR3aa: CAWRPLGQETQYF

abundance: -
j_gene: TRBJ2-1
d_gene: -
v_gene: TRBV28
CDR3nt: TGTGCCAGCAGCATTACAGGACTCCTCAATGAGCAGTTCTTC
CDR3aa: CASSITGLLNEQFF

abundance: -
j_gene: TRBJ1-1
d_gene: -
v_gene: TRBV29-1
CDR3nt: TGCAGCGTTGCTTGGAGTCCTGAAGCTTTCTTT
CDR3aa: CSVAWSPEAFF

abundance: -
j_gene: TRBJ1-5
d_gene: -
v_gene: TRBV7-8
CDR3nt: TGTGCCAGCAGCTCCCCGCAAGGGGGTAAAGGTCAGCCCCAGCATTTT
CDR3aa: CASSSPQGGKGQPQHF

abundance: -
j_gene: TRBJ1-5
d_gene: -
v_gene: TRBV15
CDR3nt: TGTGCCACCAGCGACAGTAGCAATCAGCCCCAGCATTTT
CDR3aa: CATSDSSNQPQHF

abundance: -
j_gene: TRBJ2-7
d_gene: -
v_gene: TRBV10-3
CDR3nt: TGTGCCATCAGTGACGGAGTCTACTACGAGCAGTACTTC
CDR3aa: CAISDGVYYEQYF

abundance: -
j_gene: TRBJ1-5
d_gene: -
v_gene: TRBV5-8
CDR3nt: TGTGCCAGCAGCAGTTGGGGGGCGGATCAGCCCCAGCATTTT
CDR3aa: CASSSWGADQPQHF

abundance: -
j_gene: TRBJ2-1
d_gene: TRBD1
v_gene: TRBV6-1
CDR3nt: TGTGCCAGCAGTGAAGACAGGGGGCTTAATGAGCAGTTCTTC
CDR3aa: CASSEDRGLNEQFF

abundance: few
j_gene: TRBJ1-1
d_gene: -
v_gene: TRBV29-1
CDR3nt: TGCAGCGTTGACAGTAACACTGAAGCTTTCTTT
CDR3aa: CSVDSNTEAFF

abundance: -
j_gene: TRBJ2-7
d_gene: -
v_gene: TRBV6-1
CDR3nt: TGTGCCAGCATGTATTCCTACGAGCAGTACTTC
CDR3aa: CASMYSYEQYF

abundance: -
j_gene: TRBJ1-1
d_gene: -
v_gene: TRBV7-6
CDR3nt: TGTGCCAGCAGCACCCGGACAGAACAACGCCACACTGAAGCTTTCTTT
CDR3aa: CASSTRTEQRHTEAFF

abundance: -
j_gene: TRBJ1-6
d_gene: TRBD1
v_gene: TRBV6-5
CDR3nt: TGTGCCAGCAGTTCCGACAGGGTGTATAATTCACCCCTCCACTTT
CDR3aa: CASSSDRVYNSPLHF

abundance: -
j_gene: TRBJ2-1
d_gene: TRBD2
v_gene: TRBV6-1
CDR3nt: TGTGCCAGCAGTGAGCCGCTAGCGGGAGAATCCTACAATGAGCAGTTCTTC
CDR3aa: CASSEPLAGESYNEQFF

abundance: once
j_gene: TRBJ1-4
d_gene: -
v_gene: TRBV4-3
CDR3nt: TGCGCCAGCAGCCAAGGGTCAGGGGCACGGGAAAAACTGTTTTTT
CDR3aa: CASSQGSGAREKLFF

abundance: -
j_gene: TRBJ1-1
d_gene: -
v_gene: TRBV13
CDR3nt: TGTGCCAGCGGGACTTTGGACACTGAAGCTTTCTTT
CDR3aa: CASGTLDTEAFF

abundance: once
j_gene: TRBJ1-1
d_gene: -
v_gene: TRBV27
CDR3nt: TGTGCCAGCAGGGTCGGGCCGGGGGCCAACACTGAAGCTTTCTTT
CDR3aa: CASRVGPGANTEAFF

abundance: -
j_gene: TRBJ2-1
d_gene: -
v_gene: TRBV27
CDR3nt: TGTGCCAGCACTAATAGCGGAGCCGGATACAATGAGCAGTTCTTC
CDR3aa: CASTNSGAGYNEQFF

abundance: -
j_gene: TRBJ2-7
d_gene: -
v_gene: TRBV21-1
CDR3nt: TGTGCCAGCAGCTACCCCGGACAGGGGGCACCTTATTGGGCCTACGAGCAGTACTTC
CDR3aa: CASSYPGQGAPYWAYEQYF

abundance: -
j_gene: TRBJ1-4
d_gene: -
v_gene: TRBV5-8
CDR3nt: TGTGCCTCAGTTCCCCAAAGGAGGGGGGGTGAAAAACTGTTTTTT
CDR3aa: CASVPQRRGGEKLFF

abundance: -
j_gene: TRBJ1-1
d_gene: -
v_gene: TRBV5-6
CDR3nt: TGTGCCAGCAGCTTGGGAGGGGGCACTGAAGCTTTCTTT
CDR3aa: CASSLGGGTEAFF

abundance: -
j_gene: TRBJ2-7
d_gene: TRBD1
v_gene: TRBV27
CDR3nt: TGTGCCAGCAGTCCGGCCGGGACAGGGGCCCACGAGCAGTACTTC
CDR3aa: CASSPAGTGAHEQYF

abundance: -
j_gene: TRBJ2-1
d_gene: -
v_gene: TRBV6-6
CDR3nt: TGTGCCAGCAGTAGAACCGGGACTGCACACAATGAGCAGTTCTTC
CDR3aa: CASSRTGTAHNEQFF

abundance: -
j_gene: TRBJ2-7
d_gene: -
v_gene: TRBV7-9
CDR3nt: TGTGCCAGCAGCCCGGGCCCGCCGTCCTACGAGCAGTACTTC
CDR3aa: CASSPGPPSYEQYF

abundance: -
j_gene: TRBJ2-1
d_gene: TRBD2
v_gene: TRBV18
CDR3nt: TGTGCCAGCTCACCACTAGCGGGAGGGGATCAGTTCTTC
CDR3aa: CASSPLAGGDQFF

abundance: -
j_gene: TRBJ2-3
d_gene: TRBD2
v_gene: TRBV19
CDR3nt: TGTGCCAGTAGGCGGACTAGCGGAGAGTTCGCAGATACGCAGTATTTT
CDR3aa: CASRRTSGEFADTQYF